What follows are 25 T cell receptor beta chains derived from one specimen sequenced in a study of CD8 T cells in Susac syndrome. cDNA came from roughly 0.53 to 1 ug RNA primed by random hexamers. TCRdb processed the immunoSEQ multiplex PCR reads anew with MiXCR; each CDR3 protein has one entry. Counted here are some 130,000 distinct CDR3 sequences, 90% to 95% occurring once; the ten biggest clones make up 0.1% to 0.15%. Sequencing input: CD4+ T cells from PBMCs. The receptors originated from a human donor with multiple sclerosis.

V and J are TRBV6-5 and TRBJ2-2; unclear D gene. Trimming removed 5 bases from V and 1 base from J, with 11 bases in between. Germline V lookup: CDR1 MNHEY, CDR2 SVGAGI. This CDR3 comprises 15 residues. As DNA, the CDR3 is TGTGCCAGCAGTCGGCGTAATGGGAACACCGGGGAGCTGTTTTTT. Translating it yields CASSRRNGNTGELFF.

This chain joins TRBV19 and TRBJ2-7; perhaps TRBD1 as D (6 bases). Germline V gene data show CDR1 as LNHDA and CDR2 as SQIVND (reference sequence). This CDR3 has 14 residues. V lost 10 bases and J lost 4, with 20 bases in between. CDR3 nucleotides: TGTGCCACCTCTACCCAGGGGCAGGGATACGAGCAGTACTTC. Encoded protein: CATSTQGQGYEQYF. Using reference TRBV19 and TRBJ2-7 for the parts outside the CDR3, the full variable domain is DGGITQSPKYLFRKEGQNVTLSCEQNLNHDAMYWYRQDPGQGLRLIYYSQIVNDFQKGDIAEGYSVSREKKESFPLTVTSAQKNPTAFYLCATSTQGQGYEQYFGPGTRLTVT.

The chain employs TRBV4-2 and TRBJ1-1; D perhaps matches TRBD1 (5 bases). V lost 4 bases, J lost 1 base, and 16 bases lay in between. This CDR3 has 16 amino acids. From germline, CDR1 is LGHNA and CDR2 YNFKEQ. In nucleotides, the CDR3 is TGTGCCAGCAGCCCCCTTCAGAGCGGGGGGAACACTGAAGCTTTCTTT. Encoded protein: CASSPLQSGGNTEAFF.

The CDR3 bases are TGCGCCAGCAGCCAGGGGGGCACTGGCTACACCTTC. This sequence encodes CASSQGGTGYTF. This chain links TRBV4-3 with TRBJ1-2; TRBD1 is a possible D gene (6 bases). Germline CDR1 LGHNA, CDR2 YSLEER. V was clipped by 3 bases and J by 7 bases, with 9 bases between them. The CDR3 has 12 amino acids.

The chain recombines TRBV12-3 or TRBV12-4 with TRBJ2-2; D remains unclear. Trimming took 6 bases from V and 3 from J, leaving 8 bases between them. The length of the CDR3 is 13 residues. The CDR3 nucleotides are TGTGCCAGCAGAATAGTGGACACCGGGGAGCTGTTTTTT. Translation: CASRIVDTGELFF.

The chain recombines TRBV6-6 with TRBJ1-2; D gene uncertain. Germline CDR1 is MNHNY and CDR2 is SVGAGI (reference sequence). This CDR3 has 13 amino acids. V was cut by 5 bases and J by 8 bases, with 15 bases left in between. CDR3 residues: CASSLTRELGYTF. CDR3 nucleotides: TGTGCCAGCAGTCTTACAAGGGAATTGGGCTACACCTTC.

This chain links TRBV20-1 with TRBJ1-1; a weak D match, TRBD1 (5 bases). Germline assignment: CDR1 DFQATT and CDR2 SNEGSKA (reference sequence). The CDR3 consists of 13 residues. V gave up 3 bases and J gave up 1 base, with 9 bases separating them. In DNA form, the CDR3 reads TGCAGTGCTAGCCAGGGATGGAACACTGAAGCTTTCTTT. Amino acid sequence: CSASQGWNTEAFF.

The chain links TRBV19 to TRBJ2-5, with unresolved D. Germline V CDR1 and CDR2: LNHDA, SQIVND (reference sequence). This CDR3 has 13 residues. The V gene lost 5 bases and the J gene lost 3 bases, with 10 bases spanning the gap. CDR3 bases: TGTGCCAGTAGTCTATCGGGCAAAGAGACCCAGTACTTC. Translated: CASSLSGKETQYF.

The chain combines TRBV20-1 with TRBJ2-5; tentatively, D is TRBD1 (6 bases). With 5 bases removed from V and 3 bases from J, the gap between germline ends came to 13 bases. Per the germline V gene, CDR1 is DFQATT and CDR2 is SNEGSKA (reference sequence). The CDR3 sequence is 13 residues long. The DNA for the CDR3 is TGCAGTGCTGCTTACTCAGGGGAAGAGACCCAGTACTTC. Protein: CSAAYSGEETQYF.

The chain recombines TRBV18 with TRBJ1-2, with a possible D match to TRBD1 (5 bases). V dropped 2 bases and J dropped 4 bases, with 11 bases sitting between them. Germline V CDR1 and CDR2: KGHSH, LQKENI. The CDR3 totals 14 residues. For the CDR3, the DNA is TGTGCCAGCTCACCAGAGGGGATCGGCTATGGCTACACCTTC. Its translation is CASSPEGIGYGYTF.

The J gene is TRBJ1-5, the V gene TRBV6-2 or TRBV6-3; D is uncertain. This CDR3 region has 16 residues. CDR1 is MNHEY and CDR2 is SVGEGT in the germline V gene. The germline V and J ends were trimmed by 5 bases and 3 bases, with 17 bases remaining between them. The CDR3 reads CASSRAGNWVNQPQHF. The CDR3 bases are TGTGCCAGCAGTCGGGCGGGAAATTGGGTCAATCAGCCCCAGCATTTT.

This clonotype has just a few counts. The chain is built from TRBV14 and TRBJ1-2; possible D gene TRBD1, 6 bases. This CDR3 contains 13 residues. Germline V CDR1 and CDR2: SGHDN, FVKESK. Trimming took off 3 bases at V and 5 bases at J, with 10 bases between the two ends. CDR3 nucleotides: TGTGCCAGCAGCCATACAGGGACATATGGCTACACCTTC. Its translation is CASSHTGTYGYTF.

The rearrangement uses TRBV5-1 and TRBJ1-2; 9 bases agree with TRBD1. With 4 bases clipped from V and 8 bases from J, the junction kept 12 bases outside the gene matches. Germline V gene lookup returns CDR1 SGHRS and CDR2 YFSETQ. The CDR3 is made up of 15 amino acids. The CDR3 DNA follows: TGCGCCAGCAGCCCTAGGGACAGGGCAGCGGGCGGCTACACCTTC. This gives the protein CASSPRDRAAGGYTF.

The V gene is TRBV6-2 or TRBV6-3, the J gene TRBJ1-5; no clear D gene. Trimming removed 6 bases at V and 4 bases at J, with 10 bases between. CDR3 length equals 13 residues. In germline, CDR1 is MNHEY, CDR2 SVGEGT. This chain's CDR3 is CASSPMANQPQHF. In DNA form, the CDR3 reads TGTGCCAGCAGCCCCATGGCAAATCAGCCCCAGCATTTT.

The chain combines TRBV5-1 with TRBJ2-2, with a possible D match to TRBD2 (5 bases). The CDR3 loop spans 13 amino acids. V lost 2 bases and J lost 5, with 7 bases in between. CDR1 and CDR2 (germline): SGHRS, YFSETQ. The CDR3 DNA is TGCGCCAGCAGCTTTTGGACTACCGGGGAGCTGTTTTTT. Translating gives CASSFWTTGELFF.

The chain links TRBV10-3 to TRBJ2-5, with a possible D match to TRBD2 (6 bases). V lost 3 bases, J lost 5 bases, and 7 bases lay in between. The V gene's germline CDR1 is ENHRY and CDR2 SYGVKD. CDR3 size: 12 residues. CDR3 region: CAISDGSETQYF. The CDR3 nucleotides are TGTGCCATCAGTGACGGGAGTGAGACCCAGTACTTC.

V is TRBV18 and J is TRBJ1-2; 7 bases are shared with TRBD1. There are 15 residues in the CDR3. Trimming removed 3 bases from V and 4 bases from J; junction bases left unmatched: 8. The germline V gene has CDR1 KGHSH and CDR2 LQKENI. CDR3 nucleotide sequence: TGTGCCAGCTCACCGGCGACAGGGTCGGGCTATGGCTACACCTTC. Translation: CASSPATGSGYGYTF.

This rearrangement joins TRBV5-1 to TRBJ2-7, with TRBD1 identical over 7 bases. The V gene end was trimmed by 3 bases and the J gene end by 12 bases; junction bases not matched to a gene: 12. The CDR3 runs to 13 residues. Germline V gene sequence: CDR1 SGHRS, CDR2 YFSETQ. In DNA, the CDR3 is TGCGCCAGCAGCTCACAGGGGACCTCTATTTCGTACTTC. It yields the protein CASSSQGTSISYF.

V is TRBV27 and J is TRBJ1-2, with D tentatively TRBD1 (6 bases). V dropped 5 bases and J dropped 7 bases, with 14 bases sitting between them. The CDR3 loop spans 13 amino acids. The V gene's germline CDR1 is MNHEY and CDR2 SMNVEV (reference sequence). CDR3 sequence: CASSLKPGVGYTF. DNA for the CDR3: TGTGCCAGCAGTCTAAAACCAGGGGTTGGCTACACCTTC.

The rearrangement uses TRBV12-3 or TRBV12-4 and TRBJ1-5; no clear D. V lost 4 bases and J lost 3, with 10 bases in between. The CDR3 sequence is 14 residues long. The DNA of the CDR3 is TGTGCCAGCAGTTATGCCAGGAACAATCAGCCCCAGCATTTT. It codes for CASSYARNNQPQHF.

This chain links TRBV29-1 with TRBJ1-1; maybe TRBD1 (6 bases). Trimming pared 0 bases from V and 11 bases from J, leaving 19 bases between. The CDR3 consists of 14 residues. Germline assignment: CDR1 SQVTM and CDR2 ANQGSEA. The CDR3 region is CSVEDSGGRGDAFF. Written as DNA, the CDR3 is TGCAGCGTTGAAGATTCGGGGGGCCGAGGAGACGCTTTCTTT. Drawing the rest from reference TRBV29-1 and TRBJ1-1, the complete variable domain is SAVISQKPSRDICQRGTSLTIQCQVDSQVTMMFWYRQQPGQSLTLIATANQGSEATYESGFVIDKFPISRPNLTFSTLTVSNMSPEDSSIYLCSVEDSGGRGDAFFGQGTRLTVV.

The rearrangement uses TRBV6-1 and TRBJ1-1; D gene ambiguous. The CDR3 consists of 12 residues. V lost 10 bases and J 0 bases, leaving 9 bases between the germline ends. Germline V gene lookup returns CDR1 MNHNS and CDR2 SASEGT. The CDR3 nucleotides read TGTGCCAACCTAAGACTGAACACTGAAGCTTTCTTT. Protein product: CANLRLNTEAFF.

The chain uses TRBV12-3 or TRBV12-4 and TRBJ2-5; D is perhaps TRBD1 or TRBD2 (5 bases each). The V end was cut by 6 bases, the J end by 0 bases, with 14 bases between. The CDR3 length is 15 residues. The CDR3 DNA follows: TGTGCCAGCAGGGGACGGAGTTGGTACCAAGAGACCCAGTACTTC. This codes for CASRGRSWYQETQYF.

The chain recombines TRBV3-1 with TRBJ1-3, with D tentatively TRBD1 (5 bases). The V end lost 4 bases, the J end lost 4 bases, and 14 bases lay between the germline ends. Germline-derived CDR1 and CDR2 are LGHDT and YNNKEL (reference sequence). The CDR3 length is 15 residues. The CDR3 here is CASSRGLSGGNTIYF. The CDR3 bases are TGTGCCAGCAGCCGGGGCCTCTCTGGGGGAAACACCATATATTTT. Using reference TRBV3-1 and TRBJ1-3 for the parts outside the CDR3, the full variable domain is DTAVSQTPKYLVTQMGNDKSIKCEQNLGHDTMYWYKQDSKKFLKIMFSYNNKELIINETVPNRFSPKSPDKAHLNLHINSLELGDSAVYFCASSRGLSGGNTIYFGEGSWLTVV.

This clonotype was picked up one time. The chain couples TRBV9 to TRBJ1-4, with D possibly matching TRBD1 (5 bases). CDR3 size: 15 residues. Per germline, CDR1 SGDLS and CDR2 YYNGEE. Trimming took off 3 bases at V and 2 bases at J, with 11 bases between the two ends. CDR3 DNA sequence: TGTGCCAGCAGCGGTCGTACAGGTACTAATGAAAAACTGTTTTTT. This sequence encodes CASSGRTGTNEKLFF.